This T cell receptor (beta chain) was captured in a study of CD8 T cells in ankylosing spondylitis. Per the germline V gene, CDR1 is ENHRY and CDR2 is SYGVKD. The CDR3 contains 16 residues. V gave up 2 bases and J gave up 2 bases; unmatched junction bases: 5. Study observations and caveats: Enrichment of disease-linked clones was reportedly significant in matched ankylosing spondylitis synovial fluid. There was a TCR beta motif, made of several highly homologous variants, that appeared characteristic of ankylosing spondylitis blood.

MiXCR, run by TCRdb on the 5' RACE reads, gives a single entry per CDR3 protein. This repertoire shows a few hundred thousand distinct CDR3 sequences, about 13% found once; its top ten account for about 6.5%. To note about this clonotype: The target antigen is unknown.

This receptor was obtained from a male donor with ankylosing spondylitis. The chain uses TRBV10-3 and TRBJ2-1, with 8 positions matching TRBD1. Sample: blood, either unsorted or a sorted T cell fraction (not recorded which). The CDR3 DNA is TGTGCCATCAGTGAGACAGCAGGGGGCGCCTACAATGAGCAGTTCTTC. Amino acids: CAISETAGGAYNEQFF.